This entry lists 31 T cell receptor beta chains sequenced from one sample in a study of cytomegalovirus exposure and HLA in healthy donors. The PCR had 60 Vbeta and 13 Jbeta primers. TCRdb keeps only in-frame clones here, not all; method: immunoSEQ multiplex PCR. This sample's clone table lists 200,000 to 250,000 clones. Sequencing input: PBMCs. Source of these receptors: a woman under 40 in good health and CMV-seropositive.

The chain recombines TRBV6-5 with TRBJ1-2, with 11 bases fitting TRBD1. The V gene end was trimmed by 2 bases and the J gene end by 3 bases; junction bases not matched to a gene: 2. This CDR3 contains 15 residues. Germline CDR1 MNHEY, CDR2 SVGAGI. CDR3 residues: CASSYPGQGDYGYTF. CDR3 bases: TGTGCCAGCAGTTACCCGGGACAGGGGGACTATGGCTACACCTTC.

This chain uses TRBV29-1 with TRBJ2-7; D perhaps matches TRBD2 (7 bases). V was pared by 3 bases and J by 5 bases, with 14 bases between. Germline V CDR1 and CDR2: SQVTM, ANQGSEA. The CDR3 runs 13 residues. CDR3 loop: CSVDGGGQDEQYF. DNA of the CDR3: TGCAGCGTTGATGGGGGGGGCCAGGACGAGCAGTACTTC.

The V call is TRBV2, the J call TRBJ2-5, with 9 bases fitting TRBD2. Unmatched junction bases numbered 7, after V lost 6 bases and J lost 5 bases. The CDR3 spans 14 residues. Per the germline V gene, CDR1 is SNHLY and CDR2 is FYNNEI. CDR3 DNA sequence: TGTGCCAGCAGGGGACTAGCTAGTGGGGAGACCCAGTACTTC. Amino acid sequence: CASRGLASGETQYF. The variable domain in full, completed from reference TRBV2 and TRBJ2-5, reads EPEVTQTPSHQVTQMGQEVILRCVPISNHLYFYWYRQILGQKVEFLVSFYNNEISEKSEIFDDQFSVERPDGSNFTLKIRSTKLEDSAMYFCASRGLASGETQYFGPGTRLLVL.

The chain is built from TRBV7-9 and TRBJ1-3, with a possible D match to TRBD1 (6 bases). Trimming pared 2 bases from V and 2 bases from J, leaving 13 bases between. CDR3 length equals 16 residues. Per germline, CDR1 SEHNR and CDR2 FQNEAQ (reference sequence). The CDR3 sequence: CASSLQGRRAGNTIYF. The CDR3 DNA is TGTGCCAGCAGCTTACAGGGGCGCAGGGCTGGAAACACCATATATTTT.

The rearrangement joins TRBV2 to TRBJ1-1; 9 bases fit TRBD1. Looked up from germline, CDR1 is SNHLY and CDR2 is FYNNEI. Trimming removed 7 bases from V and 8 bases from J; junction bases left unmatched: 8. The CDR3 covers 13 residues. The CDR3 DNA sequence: TGTGCCAGCAAGGGACAGGGCTTCCCCGAAGCTTTCTTT. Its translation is CASKGQGFPEAFF.

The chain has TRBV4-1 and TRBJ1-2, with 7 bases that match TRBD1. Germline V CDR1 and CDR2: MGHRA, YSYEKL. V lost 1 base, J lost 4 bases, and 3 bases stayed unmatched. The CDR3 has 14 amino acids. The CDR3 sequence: CASSQGGDSYGYTF. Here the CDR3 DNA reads TGCGCCAGCAGCCAAGGGGGGGACAGCTATGGCTACACCTTC.

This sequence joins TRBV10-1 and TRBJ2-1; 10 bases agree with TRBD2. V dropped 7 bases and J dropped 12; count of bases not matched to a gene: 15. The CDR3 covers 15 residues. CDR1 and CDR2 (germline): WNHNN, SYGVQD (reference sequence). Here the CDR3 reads CASNPGTSDRWGQFF. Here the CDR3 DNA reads TGCGCCAGCAACCCCGGGACTAGCGACCGATGGGGGCAGTTCTTC.

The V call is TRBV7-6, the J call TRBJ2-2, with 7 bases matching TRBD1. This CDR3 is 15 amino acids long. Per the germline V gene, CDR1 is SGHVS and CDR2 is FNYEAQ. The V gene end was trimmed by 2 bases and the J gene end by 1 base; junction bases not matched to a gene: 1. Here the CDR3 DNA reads TGTGCCAGCAGCTTAAGGACAGGGAACACCGGGGAGCTGTTTTTT. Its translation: CASSLRTGNTGELFF. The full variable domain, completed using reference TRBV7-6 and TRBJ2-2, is GAGVSQSPRYKVTKRGQDVALRCDPISGHVSLYWYRQALGQGPEFLTYFNYEAQQDKSGLPNDRFSAERPEGSISTLTIQRTEQRDSAMYRCASSLRTGNTGELFFGEGSRLTVL.

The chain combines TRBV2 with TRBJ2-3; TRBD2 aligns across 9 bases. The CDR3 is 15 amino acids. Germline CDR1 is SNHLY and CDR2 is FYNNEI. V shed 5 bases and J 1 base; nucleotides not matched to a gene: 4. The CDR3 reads CASSTWTSGTDTQYF. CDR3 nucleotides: TGTGCCAGCAGTACCTGGACTAGCGGCACAGATACGCAGTATTTT.

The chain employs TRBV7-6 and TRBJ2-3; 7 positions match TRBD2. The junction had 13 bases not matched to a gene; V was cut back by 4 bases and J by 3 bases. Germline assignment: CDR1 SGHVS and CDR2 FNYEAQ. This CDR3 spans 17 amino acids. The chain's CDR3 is CASSSFGWTGGTDTQYF. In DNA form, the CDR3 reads TGTGCCAGCAGCTCGTTTGGATGGACGGGAGGAACAGATACGCAGTATTTT.

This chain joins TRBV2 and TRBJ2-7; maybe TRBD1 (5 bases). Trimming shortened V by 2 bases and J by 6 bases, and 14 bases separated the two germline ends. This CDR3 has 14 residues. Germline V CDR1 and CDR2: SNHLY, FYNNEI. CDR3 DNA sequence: TGTGCCAGCAGTGAAAGGGAAGGCAGGGCCGAGCAGTACTTC. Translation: CASSEREGRAEQYF.

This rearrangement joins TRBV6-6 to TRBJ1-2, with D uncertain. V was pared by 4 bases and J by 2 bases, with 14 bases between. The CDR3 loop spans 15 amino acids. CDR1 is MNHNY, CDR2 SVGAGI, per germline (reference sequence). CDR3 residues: CASSFPQVSNYGYTF. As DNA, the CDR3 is TGTGCCAGCAGTTTCCCCCAGGTCTCGAACTATGGCTACACCTTC.

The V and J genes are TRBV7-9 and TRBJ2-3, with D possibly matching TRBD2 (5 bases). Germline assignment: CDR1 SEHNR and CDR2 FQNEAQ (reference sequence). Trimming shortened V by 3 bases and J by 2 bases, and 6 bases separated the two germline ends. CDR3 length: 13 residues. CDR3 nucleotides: TGTGCCAGCAGCTTGGGAGTCACAGATACGCAGTATTTT. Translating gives CASSLGVTDTQYF.

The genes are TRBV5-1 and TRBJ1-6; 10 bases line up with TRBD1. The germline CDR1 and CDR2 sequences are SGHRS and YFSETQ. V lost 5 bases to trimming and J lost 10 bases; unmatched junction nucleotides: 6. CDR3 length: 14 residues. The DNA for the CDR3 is TGCGCCAGCAGGTTTGGACAGGGGGACTCACCCCTCCACTTT. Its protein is CASRFGQGDSPLHF.

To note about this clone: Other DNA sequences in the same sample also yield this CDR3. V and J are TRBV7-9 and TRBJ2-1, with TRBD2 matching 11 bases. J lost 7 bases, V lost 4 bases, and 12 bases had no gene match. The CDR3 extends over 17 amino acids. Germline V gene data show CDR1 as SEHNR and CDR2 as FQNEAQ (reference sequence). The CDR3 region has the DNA TGTGCCAGCAGCTCGGGGCTAGCGGGAGGTCCTTGGAATGAGCAGTTCTTC. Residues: CASSSGLAGGPWNEQFF.

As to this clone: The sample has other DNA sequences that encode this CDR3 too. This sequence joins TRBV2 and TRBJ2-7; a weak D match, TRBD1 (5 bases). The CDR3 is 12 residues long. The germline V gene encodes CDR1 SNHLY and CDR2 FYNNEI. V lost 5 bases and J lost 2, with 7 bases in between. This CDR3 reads CASSLQAYEQYF. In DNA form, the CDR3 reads TGTGCCAGCAGTTTACAGGCCTACGAGCAGTACTTC.

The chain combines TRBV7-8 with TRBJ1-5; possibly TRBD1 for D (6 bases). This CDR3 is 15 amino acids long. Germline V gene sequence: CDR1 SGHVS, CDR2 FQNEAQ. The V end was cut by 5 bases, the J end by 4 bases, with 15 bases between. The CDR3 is CASSTSDRLNQPQHF. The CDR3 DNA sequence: TGTGCCAGCAGCACTTCGGACAGACTTAATCAGCCCCAGCATTTT.

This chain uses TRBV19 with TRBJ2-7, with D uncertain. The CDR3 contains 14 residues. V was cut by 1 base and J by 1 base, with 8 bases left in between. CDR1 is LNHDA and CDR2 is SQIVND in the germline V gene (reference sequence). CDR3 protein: CASSIARKSYEQYF. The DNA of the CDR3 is TGTGCCAGTAGTATAGCCAGGAAATCCTACGAGCAGTACTTC.

CDR3 in DNA: TGTGCCAGCAGTCCGGGACAGGGGATCAATCAGCCCCAGCATTTT. This sequence encodes CASSPGQGINQPQHF. The chain combines TRBV6-4 with TRBJ1-5; TRBD1 matches at 10 bases. CDR3 length: 15 amino acids. With 5 bases clipped from V and 3 bases from J, the junction kept 4 bases outside the gene matches. Germline values: CDR1 MRHNA, CDR2 SNTAGT.

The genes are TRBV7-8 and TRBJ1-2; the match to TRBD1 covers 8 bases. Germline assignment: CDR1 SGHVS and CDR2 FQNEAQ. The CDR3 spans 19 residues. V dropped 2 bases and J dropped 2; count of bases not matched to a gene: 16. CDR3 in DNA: TGTGCCAGCAGCTTAATCGCGGTCCAGGGGGCGAATCTAAACTATGGCTACACCTTC. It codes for CASSLIAVQGANLNYGYTF.

DNA for the CDR3: TGCAGCGTTGAAAGGAGGAACACTGAAGCTTTCTTT. This encodes CSVERRNTEAFF. The chain couples TRBV29-1 to TRBJ1-1; D is unclear. V lost 2 bases, J lost 1 base, and 5 bases lay in between. Germline assignment: CDR1 SQVTM and CDR2 ANQGSEA. This CDR3 spans 12 amino acids.

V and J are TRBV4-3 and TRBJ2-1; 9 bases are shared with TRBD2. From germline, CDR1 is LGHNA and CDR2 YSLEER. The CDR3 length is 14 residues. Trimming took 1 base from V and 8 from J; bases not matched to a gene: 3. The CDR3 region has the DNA TGCGCCAGCAGCCAAGGTAGCGGGAGCGATGAGCAGTTCTTC. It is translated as CASSQGSGSDEQFF.

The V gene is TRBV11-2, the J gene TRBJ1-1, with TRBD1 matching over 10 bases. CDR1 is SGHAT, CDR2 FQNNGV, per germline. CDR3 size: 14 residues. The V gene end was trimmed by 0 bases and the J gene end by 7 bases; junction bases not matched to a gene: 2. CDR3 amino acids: CASSLDRDRGEAFF. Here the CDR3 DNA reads TGTGCCAGCAGCTTAGATCGGGACAGGGGTGAAGCTTTCTTT.

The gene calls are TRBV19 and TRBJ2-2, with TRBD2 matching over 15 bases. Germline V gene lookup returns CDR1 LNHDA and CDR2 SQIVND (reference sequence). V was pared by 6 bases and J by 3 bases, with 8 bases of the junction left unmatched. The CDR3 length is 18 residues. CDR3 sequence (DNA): TGTGCCAGTAGCATTGGACTAGCGGGAGGGCGCGACACCGGGGAGCTGTTTTTT. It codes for CASSIGLAGGRDTGELFF.

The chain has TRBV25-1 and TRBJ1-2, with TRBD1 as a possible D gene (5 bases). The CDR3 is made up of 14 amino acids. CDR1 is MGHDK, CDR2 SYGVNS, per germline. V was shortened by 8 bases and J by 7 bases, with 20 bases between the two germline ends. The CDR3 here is CASSLGGVLGGYTF. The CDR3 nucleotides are TGTGCCAGCTCCCTGGGAGGGGTGTTAGGTGGCTACACCTTC.

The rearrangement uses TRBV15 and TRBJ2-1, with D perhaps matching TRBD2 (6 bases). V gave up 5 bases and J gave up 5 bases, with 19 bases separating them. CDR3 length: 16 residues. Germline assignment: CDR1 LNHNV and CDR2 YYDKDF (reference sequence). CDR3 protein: CATSAGVAEKHNEQFF. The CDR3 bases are TGTGCCACCAGCGCCGGAGTAGCGGAAAAGCACAATGAGCAGTTCTTC.

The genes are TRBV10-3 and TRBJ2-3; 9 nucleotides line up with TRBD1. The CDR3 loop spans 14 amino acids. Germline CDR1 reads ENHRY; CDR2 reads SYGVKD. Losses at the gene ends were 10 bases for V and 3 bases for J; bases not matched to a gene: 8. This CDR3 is CATGPGQGTDTQYF. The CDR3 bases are TGTGCCACCGGGCCGGGACAGGGAACAGATACGCAGTATTTT.

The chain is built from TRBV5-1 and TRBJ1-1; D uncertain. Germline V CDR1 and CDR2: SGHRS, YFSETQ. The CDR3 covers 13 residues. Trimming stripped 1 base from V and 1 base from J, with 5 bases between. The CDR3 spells CASSLPQNTEAFF. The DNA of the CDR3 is TGCGCCAGCAGCTTGCCACAGAACACTGAAGCTTTCTTT.

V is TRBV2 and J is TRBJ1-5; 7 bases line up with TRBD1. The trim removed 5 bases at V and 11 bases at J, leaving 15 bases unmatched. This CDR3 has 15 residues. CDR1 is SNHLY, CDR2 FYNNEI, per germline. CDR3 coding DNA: TGTGCCAGCAGTTTAGGGGGCAGAACAATCAAGGCCCAGCATTTT. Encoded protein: CASSLGGRTIKAQHF.

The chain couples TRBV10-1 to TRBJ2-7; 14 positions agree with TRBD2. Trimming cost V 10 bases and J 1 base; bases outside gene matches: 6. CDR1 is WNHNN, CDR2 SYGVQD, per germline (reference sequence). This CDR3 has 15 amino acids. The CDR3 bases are TGCGCCACCTCGGGACTAGCGGGAGAATCCTACGAGCAGTACTTC. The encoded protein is CATSGLAGESYEQYF.

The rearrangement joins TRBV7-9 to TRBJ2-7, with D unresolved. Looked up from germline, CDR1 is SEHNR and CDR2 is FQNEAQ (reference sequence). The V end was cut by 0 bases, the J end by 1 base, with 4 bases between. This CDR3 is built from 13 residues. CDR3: CASSLAVSYEQYF. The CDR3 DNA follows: TGTGCCAGCAGCTTAGCCGTTTCCTACGAGCAGTACTTC.